Below are 10 T cell receptor beta chains sequenced from a single sample in a study of a mutant IDH1 vaccine in newly diagnosed glioma. Libraries were prepared by immunoSEQ multiplex PCR; TCRdb keeps only in-frame clonotypes and omits some of them. The top ten hold more than 2% of the sample, which has 50,000 to 65,000 clones, roughly 90% seen once. These receptors have no identified antigens. Indicated time point: week 11, during vaccination. A 20-mer mutant IDH1 peptide at 300 ug was injected subcutaneously with topical imiquimod. Here the sequenced sample was PBMCs, taken from a glioma patient whose treatment included an IDH1 peptide vaccine. Receptors were obtained from a man aged 50-60 years with glioma.

CDR3 sequence: CSARENQPQHF. The CDR3 bases are TGCAGTGCTAGAGAGAATCAGCCCCAGCATTTT. The chain employs TRBV20-1 and TRBJ1-5; D call uncertain. This CDR3 is built from 11 residues. V lost 0 bases and J 4 bases, leaving 1 base between the germline ends. Germline values: CDR1 DFQATT, CDR2 SNEGSKA (reference sequence).

V and J are TRBV30 and TRBJ2-7; D not resolved. Between the trimmed V and J ends, which lost 3 bases and 3 bases, there was a span of 21 bases. Germline CDR1 GTSNPN, CDR2 SVGIG (reference sequence). The CDR3 has 16 residues. Here the CDR3 reads CAWSQGPVPPRYEQYF. As DNA, the CDR3 is TGTGCCTGGAGCCAAGGGCCGGTACCCCCCCGCTACGAGCAGTACTTC. The whole variable domain, remainder taken from reference TRBV30 and TRBJ2-7, is SQTIHQWPATLVQPVGSPLSLECTVEGTSNPNLYWYRQAAGRGLQLLFYSVGIGQISSEVPQNLSASRPQDRQFILSSKKLLLSDSGFYLCAWSQGPVPPRYEQYFGPGTRLTVT.

This clone was detected once. The chain carries TRBV7-6 and TRBJ2-7; D possibly corresponds to TRBD2 (6 bases). The CDR3 spans 15 residues. Deletions cut 1 base from V and 2 bases from J, with 12 bases between. CDR1 is SGHVS, CDR2 FNYEAQ, per germline. The CDR3 DNA reads as TGTGCCAGCAGCTTAGGAGGGGACTCCGCCTACGAGCAGTACTTC. It is translated as CASSLGGDSAYEQYF.

CDR3 region: CASQTGQMGTEAFF. CDR3 DNA sequence: TGTGCCAGTCAAACGGGACAGATGGGGACTGAAGCTTTCTTT. The rearrangement links TRBV27 to TRBJ1-1; 7 nucleotides match TRBD1. V lost 9 bases, J lost 5 bases, and 12 bases stayed unmatched. In germline, CDR1 is MNHEY, CDR2 SMNVEV (reference sequence). This CDR3 is built from 14 residues.

The chain recombines TRBV7-3 with TRBJ2-1, with TRBD1 matching over 7 bases. The CDR3 spans 13 residues. Germline lookup yields CDR1 SGHTA and CDR2 FQGTGA. J was trimmed by 8 bases and V by 5 bases; bases with no gene match: 6. This chain's CDR3 is CASSPIQGYEQFF. The CDR3 DNA sequence: TGTGCCAGCAGCCCGATACAGGGGTATGAGCAGTTCTTC.

The chain links TRBV29-1 to TRBJ1-2, with TRBD1 as a possible D gene (5 bases). Trimming left V 4 bases short and J 0 bases short, with 12 bases between. Germline values: CDR1 SQVTM, CDR2 ANQGSEA. The CDR3 extends over 14 amino acids. The CDR3 DNA reads as TGCAGCGTTGGGGGAGGGGAGTCTAACTATGGCTACACCTTC. It is translated as CSVGGGESNYGYTF.

The chain employs TRBV10-1 and TRBJ2-7; D is perhaps TRBD1 (5 bases). This CDR3 is built from 12 residues. Trimming removed 2 bases from V and 11 bases from J, with 13 bases in between. Germline V gives CDR1 WNHNN, CDR2 SYGVQD (reference sequence). CDR3 region: CASSEGAGKKYF. The CDR3 DNA sequence: TGCGCCAGCAGTGAGGGGGCAGGGAAAAAGTACTTC.

The chain joins TRBV5-1 to TRBJ2-7; TRBD1 or TRBD2 may be the D gene (5 bases each). Germline CDR1 is SGHRS and CDR2 is YFSETQ. This CDR3 comprises 16 residues. V lost 4 bases and J lost 0, with 17 bases in between. CDR3 nucleotide sequence: TGCGCCAGCAGCCCACTCAGGGAGAAGGTCTCCTACGAGCAGTACTTC. Translated: CASSPLREKVSYEQYF. Together with reference TRBV5-1 and TRBJ2-7, the CDR3 gives the full variable domain: KAGVTQTPRYLIKTRGQQVTLSCSPISGHRSVSWYQQTPGQGLQFLFEYFSETQRNKGNFPGRFSGRQFSNSRSEMNVSTLELGDSALYLCASSPLREKVSYEQYFGPGTRLTVT.

This chain connects TRBV28 to TRBJ2-7; D unresolved. CDR3 size: 13 residues. Trimming took off 4 bases at V and 2 bases at J, with 9 bases between the two ends. The germline V gene encodes CDR1 MDHEN and CDR2 SYDVKM. For the CDR3, the DNA is TGTGCCAGCAGTTCCACTCCCCCCTACGAGCAGTACTTC. Its translation is CASSSTPPYEQYF.

The chain carries TRBV28 and TRBJ1-1; D uncertain. The CDR3 sequence is 15 residues long. CDR1 MDHEN and CDR2 SYDVKM come from the germline V gene. V shed 1 base and J shed 1 base, with 10 bases lying between them. The CDR3 DNA sequence: TGTGCCAGCAGTTTATTCGGCAGACCGAACACTGAAGCTTTCTTT. Its protein is CASSLFGRPNTEAFF.